The 28 T cell receptor beta chains in this list originate from one sample, sequenced in a study of cytomegalovirus exposure and HLA in healthy donors (dated by TCRdb to 2016 to 2017). Libraries were made using the immunoSEQ multiplex PCR assay. For the multiplex PCR, a mixture combining 60 forward primers for TCR Vbeta segments and 13 reverse primers for TCR Jbeta segments was used. The table was pulled from immuneACCESS by TCRdb, which kept in-frame rearrangements only. Such tables lose some clones; where checked, under half of the loss comes from unresolved V genes, and the rest has no known cause. For this sample the table gives about 120,000 clones, of which around 72% were detected only once. Of the sample, about 8.3% is held by the ten largest clones. Sequencing used PBMCs. The receptors originated from a woman aged 45-60 years in good health and CMV-seropositive.

The chain recombines TRBV5-1 with TRBJ1-4; D possibly corresponds to TRBD1 (6 bases). V was shortened by 4 bases and J by 4 bases, with 17 bases between the two germline ends. The CDR3 extends over 16 amino acids. Germline CDR1 is SGHRS and CDR2 is YFSETQ. The CDR3 loop reads CASSENPPGVNEKLFF. The CDR3 DNA is TGCGCCAGCAGCGAAAACCCACCAGGGGTTAATGAAAAACTGTTTTTT.

This rearrangement joins TRBV5-4 to TRBJ1-1, with 7 bases aligning to TRBD1. The CDR3 sequence is 13 residues long. CDR1 is SGHNT, CDR2 YYREEE, per germline (reference sequence). V gave up 3 bases and J gave up 2 bases; unmatched junction bases: 1. The CDR3: CASSWDRNTEAFF. For the CDR3, the DNA is TGTGCCAGCAGCTGGGACAGAAACACTGAAGCTTTCTTT.

The chain couples TRBV4-1 to TRBJ1-6, with D perhaps TRBD1 (6 bases). The V end was cut by 2 bases, the J end by 13 bases, with 15 bases between. The length of the CDR3 is 14 residues. Germline CDR1 MGHRA, CDR2 YSYEKL. Here the CDR3 reads CASSQLNRVRPLHF. The CDR3 region has the DNA TGCGCCAGCAGCCAATTGAACAGGGTAAGGCCCCTCCACTTT.

This sequence joins TRBV7-9 and TRBJ1-2; tentative D call: TRBD1 (5 bases). The CDR3 is 16 residues long. CDR1 is SEHNR and CDR2 is FQNEAQ in the germline V gene (reference sequence). Between the trimmed V and J ends, which lost 0 bases and 5 bases, there was a span of 16 bases. The CDR3 loop is CASSLAPQGYSYGYTF. The CDR3 DNA is TGTGCCAGCAGCTTAGCCCCCCAGGGTTATTCGTATGGCTACACCTTC.

V usage is TRBV6-5 and J usage is TRBJ2-3; D gene uncertain. Per germline, CDR1 MNHEY and CDR2 SVGAGI. The CDR3 consists of 12 residues. V shed 6 bases and J shed 4 bases, with 8 bases lying between them. The CDR3 sequence is CASRSSADTQYF. The CDR3 coding sequence is TGTGCCAGCAGATCCTCGGCAGATACGCAGTATTTT.

V and J are TRBV15 and TRBJ2-1, with TRBD2 matching 10 bases. The CDR3 has 15 residues. Trimming at V came to 3 bases and at J to 15 bases, leaving 14 bases not matched to a gene. The germline gives CDR1 LNHNV, CDR2 YYDKDF (reference sequence). The CDR3 nucleotides read TGTGCCACCAGCAGGCCGGGACTAGCGTCCGGCCCCGCGTTCTTC. The encoded protein is CATSRPGLASGPAFF.

This sequence joins TRBV18 and TRBJ1-2; the D gene is possibly TRBD1 (6 bases). This CDR3 is 13 amino acids long. Germline CDR1 and CDR2: KGHSH and LQKENI. Trimming took off 2 bases at V and 4 bases at J, with 8 bases between the two ends. The CDR3 region is CASSPGQTYGYTF. CDR3 DNA: TGTGCCAGCTCACCAGGACAGACCTATGGCTACACCTTC.

The genes are TRBV4-3 and TRBJ2-3, with 9 bases matching TRBD1. After removal of 1 base from V and 0 bases from J, the junction contained 2 bases not matched to a gene. The V gene's germline CDR1 is LGHNA and CDR2 YSLEER. This CDR3 is built from 16 residues. As DNA, the CDR3 is TGCGCCAGCAGCCAAGCGACAGGGGGGAGCACAGATACGCAGTATTTT. It codes for CASSQATGGSTDTQYF.

This sequence joins TRBV7-3 and TRBJ2-2; D ambiguous. V lost 1 base, J lost 4 bases, and 4 bases lay in between. Germline V gene lookup returns CDR1 SGHTA and CDR2 FQGTGA. The CDR3 length is 13 residues. The CDR3 sequence: CASSLMRTGELFF. The CDR3 DNA is TGTGCCAGCAGCTTAATGCGCACCGGGGAGCTGTTTTTT.

As regards this clone: Other nucleotide sequences from this sample produce the same CDR3. This chain uses TRBV6-1 with TRBJ2-1; TRBD2 aligns across 8 bases. This CDR3 contains 14 residues. The J segment lost 3 bases and the V segment lost 4 bases, leaving 2 bases of the junction unmatched. Per the germline V gene, CDR1 is MNHNS and CDR2 is SASEGT. This CDR3 reads CASSGLAGYNEQFF. The CDR3 bases are TGTGCCAGCAGTGGGCTAGCGGGCTACAATGAGCAGTTCTTC.

This chain links TRBV5-4 with TRBJ1-1; weak D call: TRBD1 (5 bases). The V gene lost 5 bases and the J gene lost 2 bases, with 13 bases spanning the gap. This CDR3 is built from 14 residues. The germline CDR1 and CDR2 sequences are SGHNT and YYREEE (reference sequence). CDR3 residues: CASRRQGGNTEAFF. The CDR3, as DNA: TGTGCCAGCAGAAGGCAGGGAGGAAACACTGAAGCTTTCTTT.

The genes are TRBV7-2 and TRBJ1-3; 7 bases align to TRBD1. The V gene end was trimmed by 4 bases and the J gene end by 2 bases; junction bases not matched to a gene: 8. The CDR3 is made up of 16 amino acids. CDR1 is SGHTA and CDR2 is FQGNSA in the germline V gene. The CDR3 sequence: CASSSRQGGTGNTIYF. The CDR3 nucleotides read TGTGCCAGCAGCTCCCGACAGGGAGGTACTGGAAACACCATATATTTT.

The rearrangement uses TRBV11-2 and TRBJ2-3; 8 nucleotides match TRBD2. This CDR3 comprises 17 residues. The germline CDR1 and CDR2 sequences are SGHAT and FQNNGV. V shed 3 bases, J shed 0 bases, and the junction held 8 bases outside the gene matches. The CDR3: CASSLRGARDSTDTQYF. In nucleotides, the CDR3 is TGTGCCAGCAGCTTGCGGGGGGCTCGGGATAGCACAGATACGCAGTATTTT. The full variable domain, its missing parts supplied by reference TRBV11-2 and TRBJ2-3, is EAGVAQSPRYKIIEKRQSVAFWCNPISGHATLYWYQQILGQGPKLLIQFQNNGVVDDSQLPKDRFSAERLKGVDSTLKIQPAKLEDSAVYLCASSLRGARDSTDTQYFGPGTRLTVL.

For the CDR3, the DNA is TGTGCCAGCAGTTTAAATAGCGGCGGTTACCAAGAGACCCAGTACTTC. Its protein product is CASSLNSGGYQETQYF. The gene calls are TRBV27 and TRBJ2-5, with a possible D match to TRBD2 (6 bases). Per germline, CDR1 MNHEY and CDR2 SMNVEV (reference sequence). The length of the CDR3 is 16 residues. V lost 2 bases and J lost 0, with 13 bases in between.

V usage is TRBV28 and J usage is TRBJ2-7; D possibly corresponds to TRBD1 (5 bases). V lost 5 bases, J lost 7 bases, and 27 bases lay in between. The CDR3 totals 17 residues. CDR1 is MDHEN, CDR2 SYDVKM, per germline. CDR3 nucleotides: TGTGCCAGCAGTCCTTCAGACAGCGCAATCTACTACGAAGAGCAGTACTTC. This sequence encodes CASSPSDSAIYYEEQYF.

CDR3 in DNA: TGTGCCACAAGAGATAGCGGAACCTACGAGCAGTACTTC. This encodes CATRDSGTYEQYF. The genes are TRBV6-5 and TRBJ2-7, with a weak D call TRBD2 (6 bases). This CDR3 has 13 amino acids. V lost 10 bases to trimming and J lost 2 bases, with 15 bases between them. Germline CDR1 reads MNHEY; CDR2 reads SVGAGI.

This sequence joins TRBV27 and TRBJ1-1, with D perhaps TRBD1 (5 bases). Germline V CDR1 and CDR2: MNHEY, SMNVEV (reference sequence). The CDR3 totals 15 residues. V was trimmed by 3 bases and J by 4 bases, leaving 15 bases between them. The CDR3 nucleotides are TGTGCCAGCAGTTTTCGGGGGGACTTGGCCACTGAAGCTTTCTTT. This codes for CASSFRGDLATEAFF.

The CDR3 DNA reads TGTGCCAGCAGCCCTCGGCGGGCGCCGCCCCACGAGCAGTACTTC. Translating gives CASSPRRAPPHEQYF. The J gene is TRBJ2-7, the V gene TRBV9; possible D gene TRBD2, 5 bases. CDR1 is SGDLS, CDR2 YYNGEE, per germline. V lost 4 bases, J lost 5 bases, and 19 bases lay in between. This CDR3 has 15 amino acids. Complete variable domain (other parts from reference TRBV9 and TRBJ2-7): DSGVTQTPKHLITATGQRVTLRCSPRSGDLSVYWYQQSLDQGLQFLIQYYNGEERAKGNILERFSAQQFPDLHSELNLSSLELGDSALYFCASSPRRAPPHEQYFGPGTRLTVT.

The rearrangement links TRBV9 to TRBJ1-2; TRBD1 agrees at 8 bases. Germline CDR1 and CDR2: SGDLS and YYNGEE. This CDR3 has 11 amino acids. The V gene end was trimmed by 3 bases and the J gene end by 8 bases; junction bases not matched to a gene: 0. CDR3 sequence reads: CASSGTGGYTF. The CDR3 DNA is TGTGCCAGCAGCGGGACAGGGGGCTACACCTTC.

The chain couples TRBV10-3 to TRBJ2-3; possible D gene TRBD2, 6 bases. The CDR3 is 12 residues long. V dropped 10 bases and J dropped 3 bases, with 11 bases sitting between them. Germline V gene sequence: CDR1 ENHRY, CDR2 SYGVKD. In DNA, the CDR3 is TGTGCCACCATGGAGGGAACAGATACGCAGTATTTT. This gives the protein CATMEGTDTQYF.

The chain employs TRBV7-2 and TRBJ2-7; 9 bases align to TRBD2. Germline loops: CDR1 SGHTA, CDR2 FQGNSA. CDR3 length: 16 residues. The V and J ends lost 2 bases and 0 bases, in that order; junction bases with no gene match: 5. The CDR3 DNA sequence: TGTGCCAGCAGCTTAAGTCCTAGCGGGGCCTCCTACGAGCAGTACTTC. This translates into CASSLSPSGASYEQYF.

V gene TRBV10-3 combines with J gene TRBJ1-2, with a weak D call TRBD1 (5 bases). CDR3 size: 12 residues. Germline V gene data show CDR1 as ENHRY and CDR2 as SYGVKD. Trimming took off 4 bases at V and 5 bases at J, with 8 bases between the two ends. This chain's CDR3 is CAISVSGYGYTF. DNA of the CDR3: TGTGCCATCAGTGTATCAGGGTATGGCTACACCTTC.

This clone was observed once. The CDR3 nucleotides read TGTGCCATCAGTGAGGCAGGGGGAAGGGGCCTCTACGAGCAGTACTTC. It yields the protein CAISEAGGRGLYEQYF. The V and J genes are TRBV10-3 and TRBJ2-7; TRBD1 matches 7 bases. V gave up 2 bases and J gave up 3 bases; unmatched junction bases: 10. Germline assignment: CDR1 ENHRY and CDR2 SYGVKD. The CDR3 runs to 16 residues.

The V call is TRBV6-6, the J call TRBJ1-1; tentative D call: TRBD1 (5 bases). Germline-derived CDR1 and CDR2 are MNHNY and SVGAGI (reference sequence). The length of the CDR3 is 13 residues. Trimming shortened V by 2 bases and J by 4 bases, and 8 bases separated the two germline ends. The CDR3 DNA reads as TGTGCCAGCAGTTACCCGACAGCCACTGAAGCTTTCTTT. It specifies CASSYPTATEAFF.

The rearrangement joins TRBV19 to TRBJ1-5, with 9 bases identical to TRBD1. V trimming: 3 bases; J trimming: 0 bases; junction bases outside the gene matches: 6. In germline, CDR1 is LNHDA, CDR2 SQIVND (reference sequence). This CDR3 is 17 amino acids long. The DNA for the CDR3 is TGTGCCAGTAGTATGGGACAGGGAGGATATAGCAATCAGCCCCAGCATTTT. It encodes CASSMGQGGYSNQPQHF.

The V gene is TRBV5-6, the J gene TRBJ2-2; D is unresolved. V was pared by 4 bases and J by 3 bases, with 4 bases between. This CDR3 is 12 amino acids long. Germline CDR1 reads SGHDT; CDR2 reads YYEEEE. CDR3 protein: CASSRDTGELFF. The DNA of the CDR3 is TGTGCCAGCAGCCGGGACACCGGGGAGCTGTTTTTT.

The V and J genes are TRBV2 and TRBJ2-3, with D tentatively TRBD2 (6 bases). The CDR3 runs to 14 residues. CDR1 SNHLY and CDR2 FYNNEI come from the germline V gene. V was clipped by 6 bases and J by 0 bases, with 10 bases between them. The chain's CDR3 is CASRPGLSTDTQYF. For the CDR3, the DNA is TGTGCCAGCAGGCCGGGACTCAGCACAGATACGCAGTATTTT.

The V and J genes are TRBV7-9 and TRBJ2-1; 8 bases align to TRBD1. Germline V gene sequence: CDR1 SEHNR, CDR2 FQNEAQ (reference sequence). V trimming: 3 bases; J trimming: 7 bases; junction bases outside the gene matches: 2. The CDR3 runs to 13 residues. This CDR3 is CASSFRGQNEQFF. CDR3 DNA sequence: TGTGCCAGCAGCTTCAGGGGGCAAAATGAGCAGTTCTTC.